This section outlines one T cell receptor (beta chain) sequence together with its context. What it recognizes is unknown. Method: immunoSEQ multiplex PCR; TCRdb's copy keeps in-frame clones and lacks some. The sample lists around 70,000 clones, 90% occurring once. This sample is drawn from a study of cytotoxic CD8 clonotypes in ibrutinib-treated CLL. Germline-derived CDR1 and CDR2 are LNHNV and YYDKDF (reference sequence). The CDR3 has 18 residues. J lost 0 bases, V lost 6 bases, and 6 bases had no gene match. Study findings and constraints: T-cell clonality at baseline went above that of age-matched healthy donors and rose and fell with circulating CD8+ T-cell counts. At progression, clonality fell back toward baseline after rising at ibrutinib response.

The source was PBMCs, collected after 12 months of ibrutinib treatment. V gene TRBV15 combines with J gene TRBJ2-1, with 15 positions matching TRBD2. The TCR was taken from a human donor with chronic lymphocytic leukemia. The CDR3 nucleotides are TGTGCCACCAGTCCGGGACTAGCGGGAGGTCGCTCCTACAATGAGCAGTTCTTC. This codes for CATSPGLAGGRSYNEQFF.